This T cell receptor beta chain came from a study of T cell changes during pregnancy in multiple sclerosis. Some clones are missing from TCRdb's copy, which holds only in-frame ones; the method was immunoSEQ multiplex PCR. The sample holds tens of thousands of clones, 92% seen once. The V and J ends lost 4 bases and 9 bases respectively, with 16 bases between them. This CDR3 is 13 amino acids long. CDR1 is WNHNN and CDR2 is SYGVQD in the germline V gene (reference sequence). The TCR sequence derives from a female donor with multiple sclerosis, enrolled in a pregnancy study. The sample consisted of peripheral blood, taken after pregnancy. The J gene is TRBJ2-7, the V gene TRBV10-1; D may be TRBD2 (6 bases). CDR3 residues: CASSGELLGGQYF. As DNA, the CDR3 is TGCGCCAGCAGTGGAGAGCTTCTGGGGGGGCAGTACTTC.